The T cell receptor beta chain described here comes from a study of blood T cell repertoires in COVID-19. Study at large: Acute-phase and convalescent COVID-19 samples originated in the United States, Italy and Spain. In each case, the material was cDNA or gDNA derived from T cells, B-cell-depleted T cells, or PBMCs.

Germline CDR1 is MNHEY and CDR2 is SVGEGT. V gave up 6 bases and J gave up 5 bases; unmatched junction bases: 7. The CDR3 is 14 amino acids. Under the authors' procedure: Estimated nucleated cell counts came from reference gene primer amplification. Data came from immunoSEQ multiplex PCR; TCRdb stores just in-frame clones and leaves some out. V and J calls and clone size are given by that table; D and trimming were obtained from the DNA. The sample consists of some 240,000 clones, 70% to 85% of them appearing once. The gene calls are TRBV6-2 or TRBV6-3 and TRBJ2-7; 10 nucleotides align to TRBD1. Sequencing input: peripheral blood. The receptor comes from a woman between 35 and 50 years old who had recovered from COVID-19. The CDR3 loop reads CASSRDRGPDEQYF. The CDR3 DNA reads TGTGCCAGCAGCCGGGACAGGGGCCCTGACGAGCAGTACTTC.